This note documents a single TCR beta chain sequence. Its antigen is unidentified. V was pared by 2 bases and J by 0 bases, with 8 bases between. Germline values: CDR1 SGHTA, CDR2 FQGNSA. CDR3 length: 15 residues. The data belong to a study of response to subunit inactivated influenza vaccine. Study outcomes and limitations: Each seasonal flu vaccination may recruit only limited new T cells, authors suggested.

TCRdb reprocessed the RT-PCR reads via MiXCR and lists one record per CDR3 protein. This sample has a few hundred thousand distinct CDR3 sequences, with approximately 20% found just once. The specimen was PBMCs from blood, collected approximately 20 months after vaccination. The V and J genes are TRBV7-2 and TRBJ1-3; no clear D gene. This TCR derives from a man aged 45-69 years who received an inactivated influenza vaccine. The CDR3 loop reads CASSLRQTSGNTIYF. CDR3 bases: TGTGCCAGCAGCTTAAGGCAGACCTCTGGAAACACCATATATTTT.